The T cell receptor beta chain described here comes from a study of OX40 agonist ivuxolimab in advanced cancers. Study in general: The dose-escalation cohort was about 80% male, with a mean age of around 54 years, ranging roughly 20 to 90. Three patients, one with hepatocellular carcinoma and two with cutaneous melanoma, achieved partial responses. General study points: Normalized T-cell clonal expansion was also low in a subset of nonresponders.

Assay used: immunoSEQ multiplex PCR; TCRdb lists only in-frame clones, some missing. Found here are tens of thousands of clones, around 89% of them singletons; the top ten hold roughly 6.5%. About this clone: Its specificity is not known.

This TCR came from an adult with an advanced solid tumor such as melanoma, head and neck, liver or kidney cancer. Here the sequenced sample was CD4+ or CD8+ T cells sorted from blood, taken in a trial of the OX40 agonist ivuxolimab.

Here the CDR3 reads CAWSVRAPNQPQHF. The CDR3 coding sequence is TGTGCCTGGAGTGTCAGGGCCCCTAATCAGCCCCAGCATTTT. This chain links TRBV30 with TRBJ1-5; the D gene is possibly TRBD1 (5 bases). The CDR3 has 14 residues. V shed 0 bases and J shed 4 bases, with 10 bases lying between them. Germline values: CDR1 GTSNPN, CDR2 SVGIG (reference sequence).